Following are 6 T cell receptor beta chains from one sample sequenced in a study. TCRdb re-derived calls from the RT-PCR reads in MiXCR, one entry per CDR3 protein. The sample contains about 680,000 distinct CDR3 sequences, more than 13% of which appear only once. Sequenced input: memory CD4+ T cells from blood. Receptors were obtained from a female donor in good health, serving as a healthy control.

This clonotype appeared many times. This CDR3 reads CASSPPWANEQFF. DNA of the CDR3: TGTGCCAGCAGCCCCCCCTGGGCCAATGAGCAGTTCTTC. V and J are TRBV7-2 and TRBJ2-1; D call uncertain. The germline V and J ends were trimmed by 5 bases and 6 bases, with 11 bases remaining between them. The CDR3 contains 13 residues. Germline V gives CDR1 SGHTA, CDR2 FQGNSA. Looking up the rest from reference TRBV7-2 and TRBJ2-1 gives the full variable domain: GAGVSQSPSNKVTEKGKDVELRCDPISGHTALYWYRQSLGQGLEFLIYFQGNSAPDKSGLPSDRFSAERTGGSVSTLTIQRTQQEDSAVYLCASSPPWANEQFFGPGTRLTVL.

The V gene is TRBV5-1, the J gene TRBJ2-7; TRBD2 matches at 12 bases. CDR3 length equals 16 residues. CDR1 is SGHRS and CDR2 is YFSETQ in the germline V gene. Trimming took 2 bases from V and 4 from J; bases not matched to a gene: 7. This chain's CDR3 is CASSLQLAGGLYEQYF. For the CDR3, the DNA is TGCGCCAGCAGCTTACAGCTAGCGGGAGGGTTGTACGAGCAGTACTTC.

The gene calls are TRBV7-3 and TRBJ1-2; TRBD1 aligns across 8 bases. CDR3 length: 14 amino acids. From germline, CDR1 is SGHTA and CDR2 FQGTGA. V lost 5 bases and J lost 7; bases outside the gene matches: 9. CDR3 loop: CASSARQGAGGYTF. The CDR3 coding sequence is TGTGCCAGCAGCGCAAGGCAGGGGGCAGGTGGCTACACCTTC.

CDR3 coding DNA: TGCGCCAGCAGCTCTACCGGGACACGCCAGAGAAACAATGAGCAGTTCTTC. Protein product: CASSSTGTRQRNNEQFF. This chain links TRBV5-1 with TRBJ2-1; perhaps TRBD1 as D (6 bases). The CDR3 length is 17 residues. The germline V gene encodes CDR1 SGHRS and CDR2 YFSETQ. V gave up 3 bases and J gave up 5 bases, with 21 bases separating them.

This clonotype was observed many times. J is TRBJ2-1 and V is TRBV5-1; TRBD2 matches 8 bases. The V and J ends lost 0 bases and 10 bases, in that order; junction bases with no gene match: 6. CDR3 size: 14 residues. In germline, CDR1 is SGHRS, CDR2 YFSETQ. For the CDR3, the DNA is TGCGCCAGCAGCTTGGGGTCTAGCGGGCGGGAGCAGTTCTTC. Protein: CASSLGSSGREQFF.

There are many counts of this clonotype. V usage is TRBV6-5 and J usage is TRBJ1-2, with 9 bases matching TRBD1. Germline lookup yields CDR1 MNHEY and CDR2 SVGAGI. The CDR3 has 17 residues. V dropped 3 bases and J dropped 5; count of bases not matched to a gene: 13. The CDR3 region has the DNA TGTGCCAGCAGTTATTACGGGACAGGGTCAGATCGGTATGGCTACACCTTC. It encodes CASSYYGTGSDRYGYTF.